This TCR beta chain was identified in a study of OX40 agonist ivuxolimab in advanced cancers. In terms of the full investigation: Ivuxolimab was an agonistic, fully human IgG2 monoclonal antibody directed against OX40 (CD134), a costimulatory receptor. Intravenous ivuxolimab was administered to patients every 2 weeks at six dose levels: 0.01, 0.1, 0.3, 1.5, 3 and 10 mg/kg. Among the approximately 50 dose-escalation patients, about 19 had hepatocellular carcinoma, 15 melanoma, 9 renal cell carcinoma and 9 head and neck cancer. The dose-escalation cohort was 82.7% male with a mean age of roughly 62 years, ranging from about 20 to 85. Prior anti-PD-1, anti-PD-L1 or anti-CTLA-4 therapy was permitted, and roughly two fifths of dose-escalation patients had received checkpoint inhibitors. Partial responses were achieved by three dose-escalation patients, of whom one had hepatocellular carcinoma and two had cutaneous melanoma. Peripheral TCRbeta sequencing was intended to test whether TCR sequence diversity was altered and clonal T-cell expansion was caused by ivuxolimab. The paper describes the monotherapy dose-escalation part (N ≈ 52 patients) of the phase I trial of ivuxolimab.

Patients with autoimmune disease history or receiving systemic immunosuppression were excluded from the trial. Peripheral blood for TCR sequencing was collected from all dose cohorts at baseline, on cycle 4 day 1, and on cycle 7 day 1. Samples came from an open-label, multicenter, first-in-human phase I dose-escalation trial of ivuxolimab. The trial enrolled adults with locally advanced or metastatic head and neck squamous cell, hepatocellular, melanoma or renal cell carcinoma. Before TCR sequencing, CD4+ T cells and CD8+ T cells were sorted from peripheral blood as separate populations. To note about this clone: It has no known antigen specificity. No qualities accompany the bases; no much larger clone lies one base away.

Trimmed from V: 4 bases; trimmed from J: 2 bases; junction bases lacking a gene match: 6. According to the germline V gene (reference sequence), CDR1 reads SEHNR and CDR2 reads FQNEAQ. Including the terminal cysteine and phenylalanine, the CDR3 comprises 15 residues. The DNA shown is the 45-base CDR3, in frame from base 1. To sequence the TCRbeta CDR3 region, genomic DNA was isolated from the sorted cells. The immunoSEQ Assay was used for sequencing of TCRbeta CDR3 regions. TCRdb re-hosts the immuneACCESS table, in-frame sequences only. Its copies lack some clones; in the studies checked, an unresolved V gene accounts for under half of them, and the cause for the rest is not known. The sample table records about 24,000 clones; roughly 66% of these occur just once. About 20% of the sample lies in the top ten. The research as a whole found: Partial responders in the 0.1-3.0 mg/kg groups had among the lowest normalized peripheral clonal expansion, especially among CD8+ T cells. Low levels of normalized T-cell clonal expansion were also seen in some nonresponding patients. On average, CD8+ T cells showed more expanded clones than CD4+ T cells after ivuxolimab. At doses from 0.1 to 3.0 mg/kg, clonal expansion was seen in both CD4+ and CD8+ blood T cells between baseline and week 6. The antigen specificity of the peripheral T cells that underwent clonal expansion was not determined.

Source: CD4+ or CD8+ T cells sorted from blood, taken in a trial of the OX40 agonist ivuxolimab. This TCR came from an adult with an advanced solid tumor such as melanoma, head and neck, liver or kidney cancer. The chain is made from TRBV7-9 and TRBJ2-7, with 9 bases aligning to TRBD2. CDR3 sequence: CASSSDSSGAYEQYF. At the DNA level, the sequence is TGTGCCAGCAGCTCGGATTCTAGCGGGGCCTACGAGCAGTACTTC.